These 20 T cell receptor beta chains originate from one sample sequenced in a study of blood T cells in healthy people across ages. Alongside a J-beta primer mix, a sample-barcoded 5' primer served in a second PCR lasting roughly 7 to 12 cycles. In TCRdb, the 5' RACE reads were re-called with MiXCR into one record per CDR3 protein. The sample has about 1,000,000 distinct CDR3 sequences; 40% to 55% are singletons. Sequencing was done on a sample of blood. The receptors derive from a woman aged 55-69 years in good health.

The V and J genes are TRBV14 and TRBJ2-7; tentative D call: TRBD2 (6 bases). Germline CDR1 reads SGHDN; CDR2 reads FVKESK. The CDR3 has 15 residues. V was clipped by 1 base and J by 1 base, with 11 bases between them. CDR3 bases: TGTGCCAGCAGCCAAGCTACTAGCCTGTCCTACGAGCAGTACTTC. Its protein is CASSQATSLSYEQYF.

The V call is TRBV20-1, the J call TRBJ2-3, with a possible D match to TRBD2 (6 bases). Trimming took 5 bases from V and 2 from J, leaving 14 bases between them. This CDR3 is built from 14 residues. The germline V gene has CDR1 DFQATT and CDR2 SNEGSKA (reference sequence). CDR3: CSAWDFYYTDTQYF. The CDR3 nucleotides read TGCAGTGCTTGGGACTTCTACTACACAGATACGCAGTATTTT.

Only one count was recorded for this clonotype. The genes are TRBV30 and TRBJ2-7; tentatively, D is TRBD1 (5 bases). CDR1 is GTSNPN, CDR2 SVGIG, per germline (reference sequence). This CDR3 is built from 12 residues. V dropped 2 bases and J dropped 5 bases, with 10 bases sitting between them. Here the CDR3 reads CAWSPRVDEQYF. Written as DNA, the CDR3 is TGTGCCTGGAGTCCCAGGGTGGACGAGCAGTACTTC.

This clonotype was counted a few times. The chain joins TRBV9 to TRBJ2-7; weak D call: TRBD2 (5 bases). The length of the CDR3 is 13 residues. Germline CDR1 SGDLS, CDR2 YYNGEE. The ends were cut back, 2 bases at V and 9 bases at J, with 15 bases in the middle. The CDR3 protein is CASSVGGNGGQYF. The CDR3 coding sequence is TGTGCCAGCAGCGTTGGTGGGAACGGAGGGCAGTACTTC.

This clonotype turned up a few times. V and J are TRBV28 and TRBJ2-7, with D possibly matching TRBD1 (5 bases). The V end was cut by 2 bases, the J end by 0 bases, with 14 bases between. The V gene's germline CDR1 is MDHEN and CDR2 SYDVKM. The CDR3 runs to 16 residues. The CDR3 loop is CASSLLLTEYSYEQYF. The CDR3 nucleotides read TGTGCCAGCAGTTTACTCCTGACAGAGTACTCCTACGAGCAGTACTTC.

V usage is TRBV6-6 and J usage is TRBJ2-2; tentatively, D is TRBD2 (6 bases). Germline loops: CDR1 MNHNY, CDR2 SVGAGI (reference sequence). V dropped 10 bases and J dropped 1 base, with 13 bases sitting between them. CDR3 length equals 14 residues. The chain's CDR3 is CATEAGLNTGELFF. The CDR3 DNA follows: TGTGCCACGGAGGCGGGGTTGAACACCGGGGAGCTGTTTTTT.

The chain uses TRBV5-1 and TRBJ2-5; TRBD1 agrees at 8 bases. The CDR3 has 15 residues. Germline CDR1 is SGHRS and CDR2 is YFSETQ. The V gene end was trimmed by 3 bases and the J gene end by 4 bases; junction bases not matched to a gene: 8. DNA for the CDR3: TGCGCCAGCAGCTCATCACCAGGGGGCTCAGAGACCCAGTACTTC. Its translation is CASSSSPGGSETQYF.

The chain is built from TRBV3-1 and TRBJ2-7; D is ambiguous. The CDR3 has 15 amino acids. Trimming left V 1 base short and J 5 bases short, with 15 bases between. Per germline, CDR1 LGHDT and CDR2 YNNKEL (reference sequence). The CDR3 protein is CASSQATVLLNEQYF. The CDR3 DNA sequence: TGTGCCAGCAGCCAAGCTACTGTCTTATTAAACGAGCAGTACTTC.

This chain uses TRBV3-1 with TRBJ1-2; no reliable D call. The CDR3 is 16 residues long. CDR1 and CDR2 (germline): LGHDT, YNNKEL (reference sequence). Trimming cost V 2 bases and J 4 bases, with 17 bases left between them. The CDR3 sequence is CASSQPRADGLYGYTF. CDR3 DNA sequence: TGTGCCAGCAGCCAACCACGAGCGGACGGCCTCTATGGCTACACCTTC.

The genes are TRBV5-1 and TRBJ2-3, with 8 nucleotides matching TRBD2. Germline values: CDR1 SGHRS, CDR2 YFSETQ. Trimming took 4 bases from V and 5 from J; bases not matched to a gene: 12. The CDR3 is made up of 16 amino acids. CDR3 sequence (DNA): TGCGCCAGCAGCCCCGGACTGACGGGAGGGGAAGATACGCAGTATTTT. This codes for CASSPGLTGGEDTQYF.

The CDR3 spells CATGGQHLPYEQYF. Here the CDR3 DNA reads TGTGCTACCGGGGGACAGCACCTTCCCTACGAGCAGTACTTC. This rearrangement joins TRBV24-1 to TRBJ2-7; TRBD1 might be the D (7 bases). The CDR3 extends over 14 amino acids. Germline CDR1 is KGHDR and CDR2 is SFDVKD.

This clonotype was picked up a small number of times. The rearrangement uses TRBV28 and TRBJ1-4, with no clear D. Per germline, CDR1 MDHEN and CDR2 SYDVKM. V was shortened by 2 bases and J by 7 bases, with 2 bases between the two germline ends. The CDR3 spans 11 residues. The CDR3: CASSLLEKLFF. The CDR3 DNA reads as TGTGCCAGCAGTTTACTTGAAAAACTGTTTTTT.

This clonotype showed up just a few times. This chain links TRBV28 with TRBJ2-7, with TRBD2 matching over 8 bases. With V trimmed by 7 bases and J by 2 bases, 13 bases remained unmatched. This CDR3 contains 16 residues. Per germline, CDR1 MDHEN and CDR2 SYDVKM. The CDR3 DNA is TGTGCCAGCACCTCACCGGCGGGAGGAGGAACCTACGAGCAGTACTTC. It is translated as CASTSPAGGGTYEQYF.

In this sample, this clonotype turned up a few times. The chain uses TRBV27 and TRBJ2-7, with D unclear. The CDR3 is 13 residues long. Germline values: CDR1 MNHEY, CDR2 SMNVEV (reference sequence). V was shortened by 7 bases and J by 3 bases, with 13 bases between the two germline ends. This CDR3 reads CASISDDGYEQYF. The CDR3 DNA sequence: TGTGCCAGCATATCCGACGACGGCTACGAGCAGTACTTC.

The rearrangement uses TRBV11-2 and TRBJ2-5, with a possible D match to TRBD2 (5 bases). V shed 4 bases and J shed 1 base, with 16 bases lying between them. The V gene's germline CDR1 is SGHAT and CDR2 FQNNGV. The CDR3 is 16 amino acids. The CDR3 is CASSSGKVGFQETQYF. The CDR3 region has the DNA TGTGCCAGCAGCTCGGGGAAAGTTGGCTTCCAAGAGACCCAGTACTTC.

Of note for this clonotype: The junction differs from germline at one of its ends, possibly a read error. The chain recombines TRBV5-1 with TRBJ2-3, with a possible D match to TRBD2 (6 bases). This CDR3 region has 16 residues. Germline CDR1 reads SGHRS; CDR2 reads YFSETQ. CDR3 DNA: TGCGCCAGCAGCTTGGAGACCCTGCGGGGCACAGATACGCGGTATTTT. Amino acids: CASSLETLRGTDTRYF.

This clonotype was recorded a few times. This chain uses TRBV20-1 with TRBJ1-1; 7 nucleotides match TRBD1. Per germline, CDR1 DFQATT and CDR2 SNEGSKA (reference sequence). Unmatched junction bases numbered 13, after V lost 5 bases and J lost 7 bases. The CDR3 runs 14 residues. The CDR3 loop reads CSAEPRAGGYEAFF. For the CDR3, the DNA is TGCAGTGCTGAACCCAGGGCAGGGGGTTATGAAGCTTTCTTT.

This clonotype occurred once. The chain couples TRBV6-1 to TRBJ2-1, with 11 bases fitting TRBD2. The CDR3 loop spans 16 amino acids. Germline assignment: CDR1 MNHNS and CDR2 SASEGT. After removal of 4 bases from V and 5 bases from J, the junction contained 7 bases not matched to a gene. CDR3: CASSAPTSGTNNEQFF. In DNA, the CDR3 is TGTGCCAGCAGTGCCCCGACTAGCGGGACAAACAATGAGCAGTTCTTC.

The genes are TRBV20-1 and TRBJ1-4; 7 bases are a match to TRBD1. This CDR3 is built from 15 residues. The ends lost 0 bases at V and 7 bases at J; junction bases unmatched: 8. Per the germline V gene, CDR1 is DFQATT and CDR2 is SNEGSKA (reference sequence). The CDR3 loop is CSARDGGRGTEKLFF. Written as DNA, the CDR3 is TGCAGTGCTAGAGACGGGGGCAGGGGGACTGAAAAACTGTTTTTT.

V and J are TRBV6-2 or TRBV6-3 and TRBJ2-7; 8 bases align to TRBD1. Losses at the gene ends were 3 bases for V and 3 bases for J; bases not matched to a gene: 7. Germline V gives CDR1 MNHEY, CDR2 SVGEGT. The CDR3 contains 15 residues. CDR3 in DNA: TGTGCCAGCAGTTATGGCCGGACAGGGAGCTACGAGCAGTACTTC. Protein sequence: CASSYGRTGSYEQYF.